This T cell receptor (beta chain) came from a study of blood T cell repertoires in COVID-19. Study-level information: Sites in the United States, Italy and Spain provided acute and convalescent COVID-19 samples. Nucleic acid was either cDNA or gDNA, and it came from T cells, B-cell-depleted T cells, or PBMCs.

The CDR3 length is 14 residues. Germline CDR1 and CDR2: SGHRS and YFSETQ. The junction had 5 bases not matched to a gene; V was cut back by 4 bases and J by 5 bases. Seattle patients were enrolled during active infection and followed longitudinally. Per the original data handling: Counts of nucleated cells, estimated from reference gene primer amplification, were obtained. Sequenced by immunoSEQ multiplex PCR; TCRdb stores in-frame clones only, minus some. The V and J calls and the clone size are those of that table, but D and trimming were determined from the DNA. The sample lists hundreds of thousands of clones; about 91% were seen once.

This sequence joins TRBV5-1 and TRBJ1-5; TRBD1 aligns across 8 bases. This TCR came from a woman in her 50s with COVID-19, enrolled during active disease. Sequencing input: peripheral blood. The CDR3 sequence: CASSLRGLDQPQHF. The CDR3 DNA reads TGCGCCAGCAGCCTCAGGGGGCTGGATCAGCCCCAGCATTTT.